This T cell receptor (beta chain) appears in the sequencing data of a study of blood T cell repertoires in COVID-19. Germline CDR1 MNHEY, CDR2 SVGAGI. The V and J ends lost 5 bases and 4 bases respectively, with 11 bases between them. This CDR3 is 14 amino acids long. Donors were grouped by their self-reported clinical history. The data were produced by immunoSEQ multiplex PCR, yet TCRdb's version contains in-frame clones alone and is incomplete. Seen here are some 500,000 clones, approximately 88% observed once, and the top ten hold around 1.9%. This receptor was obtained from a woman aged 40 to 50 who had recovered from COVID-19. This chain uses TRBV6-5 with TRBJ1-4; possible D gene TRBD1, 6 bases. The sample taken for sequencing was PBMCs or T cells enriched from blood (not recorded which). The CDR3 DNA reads TGTGCCAGCAGTCTAGACAGGAATAATGAAAAACTGTTTTTT. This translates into CASSLDRNNEKLFF.